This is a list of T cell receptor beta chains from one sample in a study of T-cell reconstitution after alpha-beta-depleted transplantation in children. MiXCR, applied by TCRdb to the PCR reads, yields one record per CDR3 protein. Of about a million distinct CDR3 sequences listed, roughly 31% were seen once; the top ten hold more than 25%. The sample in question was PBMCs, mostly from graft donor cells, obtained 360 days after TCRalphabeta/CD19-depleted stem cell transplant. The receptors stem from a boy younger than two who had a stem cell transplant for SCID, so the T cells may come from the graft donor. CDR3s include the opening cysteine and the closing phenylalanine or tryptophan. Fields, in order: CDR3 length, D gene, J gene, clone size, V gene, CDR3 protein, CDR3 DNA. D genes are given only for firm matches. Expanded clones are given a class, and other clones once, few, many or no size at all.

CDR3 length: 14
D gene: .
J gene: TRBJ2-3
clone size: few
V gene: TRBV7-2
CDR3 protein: CASSLDKQINTQYF
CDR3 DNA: TGTGCCAGCAGCTTAGACAAACAGATAAATACGCAGTATTTT

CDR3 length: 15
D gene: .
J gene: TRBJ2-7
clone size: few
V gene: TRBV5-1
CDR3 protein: CASSFQAGLTYEQYF
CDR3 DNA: TGCGCCAGCAGCTTTCAAGCAGGGCTGACCTACGAGCAGTACTTC

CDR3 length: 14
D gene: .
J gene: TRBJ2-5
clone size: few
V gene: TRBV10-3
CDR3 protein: CAISESKLAETQYF
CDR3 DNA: TGTGCCATCAGTGAGTCGAAACTAGCAGAGACCCAGTACTTC

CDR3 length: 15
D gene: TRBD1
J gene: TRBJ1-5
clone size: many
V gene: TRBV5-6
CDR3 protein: CASSLAGTGDQPQHF
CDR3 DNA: TGTGCCAGCAGCTTGGCTGGGACAGGGGATCAGCCCCAGCATTTT

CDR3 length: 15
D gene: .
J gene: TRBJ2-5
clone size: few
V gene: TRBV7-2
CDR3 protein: CASSLRRAVGETQYF
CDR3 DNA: TGTGCCAGCAGCTTACGGAGGGCAGTTGGGGAGACCCAGTACTTC

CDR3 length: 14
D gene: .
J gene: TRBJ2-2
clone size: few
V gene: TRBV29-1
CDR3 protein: CSASEGPAAGELFF
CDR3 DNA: TGCAGCGCCTCGGAGGGGCCGGCGGCCGGGGAGCTGTTTTTT

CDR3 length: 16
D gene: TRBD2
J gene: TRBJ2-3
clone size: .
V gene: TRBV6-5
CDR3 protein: CASSWEGLRSTDTQYF
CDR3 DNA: TGTGCCAGCAGTTGGGAGGGGTTGCGGTCCACAGATACGCAGTATTTT

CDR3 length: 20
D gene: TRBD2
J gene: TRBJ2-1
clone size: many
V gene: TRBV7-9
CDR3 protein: CASSLPWGTSGGPFYNEQFF
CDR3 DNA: TGTGCCAGCAGCTTACCGTGGGGGACTAGCGGGGGGCCCTTCTACAATGAGCAGTTCTTC

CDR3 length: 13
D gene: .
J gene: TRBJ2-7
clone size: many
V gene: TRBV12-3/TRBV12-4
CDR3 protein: CASSLVNSYEQYF
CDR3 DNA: TGTGCCAGCAGCTTAGTGAACTCCTACGAGCAGTACTTC

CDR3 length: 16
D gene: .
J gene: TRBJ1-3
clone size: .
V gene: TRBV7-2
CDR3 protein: CASSLMGGLSGNTIYF
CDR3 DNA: TGTGCCAGCAGCTTAATGGGGGGCCTCTCTGGAAACACCATATATTTT